This TCR beta chain derives from a study of blood T cell repertoires in COVID-19. Study-wide background: Specimens from acute and convalescent COVID-19 originated in the United States, Italy and Spain. Sources were T cells, B-cell-depleted T cells, or PBMCs; the material itself was cDNA or gDNA.

In the authors' workflow: Estimated nucleated cell counts came from reference gene primer amplification. Profiled with immunoSEQ multiplex PCR; TCRdb holds only in-frame clones, not every one. V and J calls and clone size follow that table, whereas D and trimming were derived from the DNA. Counted here are about 140,000 clones, approximately 78% occurring once; the ten biggest clones make up 3.5% to 5%. V lost 3 bases and J lost 5, with 13 bases in between. This CDR3 is 14 amino acids long. Germline V gene sequence: CDR1 KGHSH, CDR2 LQKENI. This clone was seen once. This receptor was obtained from an elderly woman with acute or convalescent COVID-19. The sequencing input was peripheral blood. V and J are TRBV18 and TRBJ2-5, with a weak D call TRBD2 (5 bases). The CDR3 loop is CASSPTRGEETQYF. The CDR3 nucleotides read TGTGCCAGCTCACCTACCCGGGGAGAGGAGACCCAGTACTTC.